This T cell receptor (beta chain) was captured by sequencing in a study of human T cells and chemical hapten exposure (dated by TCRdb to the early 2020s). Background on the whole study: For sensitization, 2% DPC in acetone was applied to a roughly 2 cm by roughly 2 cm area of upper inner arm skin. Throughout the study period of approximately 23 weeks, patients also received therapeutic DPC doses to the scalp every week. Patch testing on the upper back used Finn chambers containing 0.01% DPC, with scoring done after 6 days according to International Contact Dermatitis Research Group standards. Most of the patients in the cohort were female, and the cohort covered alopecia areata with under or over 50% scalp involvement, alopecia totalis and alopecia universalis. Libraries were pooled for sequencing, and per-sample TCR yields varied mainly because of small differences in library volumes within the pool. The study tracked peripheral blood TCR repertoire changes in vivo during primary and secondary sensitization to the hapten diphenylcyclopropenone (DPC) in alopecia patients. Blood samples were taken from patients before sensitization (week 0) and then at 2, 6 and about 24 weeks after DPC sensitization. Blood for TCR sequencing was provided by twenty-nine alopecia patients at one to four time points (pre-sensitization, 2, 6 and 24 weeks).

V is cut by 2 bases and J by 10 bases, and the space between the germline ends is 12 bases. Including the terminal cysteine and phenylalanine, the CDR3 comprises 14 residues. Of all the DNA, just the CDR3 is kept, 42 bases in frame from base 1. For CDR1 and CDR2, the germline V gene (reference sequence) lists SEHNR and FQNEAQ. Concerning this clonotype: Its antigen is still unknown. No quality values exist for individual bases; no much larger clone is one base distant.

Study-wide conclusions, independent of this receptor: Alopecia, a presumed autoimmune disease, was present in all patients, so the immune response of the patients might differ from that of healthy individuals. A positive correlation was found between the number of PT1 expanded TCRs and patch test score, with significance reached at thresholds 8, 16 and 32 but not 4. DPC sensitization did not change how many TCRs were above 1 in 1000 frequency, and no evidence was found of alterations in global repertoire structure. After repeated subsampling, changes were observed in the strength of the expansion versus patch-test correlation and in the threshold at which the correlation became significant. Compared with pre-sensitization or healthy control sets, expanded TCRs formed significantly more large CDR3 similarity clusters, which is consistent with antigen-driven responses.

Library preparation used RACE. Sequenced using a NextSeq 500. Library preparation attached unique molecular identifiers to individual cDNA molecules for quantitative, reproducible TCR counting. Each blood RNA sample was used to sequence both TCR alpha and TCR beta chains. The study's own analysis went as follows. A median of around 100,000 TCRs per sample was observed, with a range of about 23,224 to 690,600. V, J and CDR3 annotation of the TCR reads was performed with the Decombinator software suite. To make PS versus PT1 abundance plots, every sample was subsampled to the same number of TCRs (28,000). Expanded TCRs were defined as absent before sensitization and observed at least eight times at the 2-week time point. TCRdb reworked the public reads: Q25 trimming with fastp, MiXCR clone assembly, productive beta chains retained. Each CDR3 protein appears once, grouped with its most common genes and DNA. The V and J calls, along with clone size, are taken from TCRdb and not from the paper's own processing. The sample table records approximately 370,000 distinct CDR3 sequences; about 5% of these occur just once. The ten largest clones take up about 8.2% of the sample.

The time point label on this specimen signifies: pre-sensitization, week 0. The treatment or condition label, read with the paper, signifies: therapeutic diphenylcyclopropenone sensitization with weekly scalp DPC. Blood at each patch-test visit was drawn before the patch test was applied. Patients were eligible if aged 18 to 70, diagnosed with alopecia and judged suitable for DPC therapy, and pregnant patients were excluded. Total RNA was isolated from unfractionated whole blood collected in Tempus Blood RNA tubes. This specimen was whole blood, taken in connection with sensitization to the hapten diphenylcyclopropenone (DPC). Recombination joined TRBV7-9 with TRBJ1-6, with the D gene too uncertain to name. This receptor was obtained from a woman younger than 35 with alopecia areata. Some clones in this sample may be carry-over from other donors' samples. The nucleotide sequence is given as TGTGCCAGCAGCTTATTAACGGCGGGGTCACCCCTCCACTTT. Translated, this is CASSLLTAGSPLHF.